This record covers a single TCR beta chain. The table lists this clonotype with a few counts. The antigen it binds to is not known. No base-level quality is on record; no much larger clone is a single base apart. Explained via the paper, the treatment or condition label denotes: allogeneic hematopoietic cell transplantation with graft depleted of TCRalphabeta T cells and CD19 B cells. TCRalphabeta/CD19-depleted allogeneic hematopoietic cell grafts were given to the transplant recipients, all of whom were children. Its CDR3 holds 17 amino acids, cysteine through phenylalanine. CDR3 DNA only is kept here, 51 bases in frame from base 1. V drops 1 base and J drops 0 bases, leaving 13 bases in between. This sample was taken from a study of T-cell reconstitution after alpha-beta-depleted transplantation in children (dated by TCRdb to 2016 to 2017). With regard to the full study: Using TCR repertoire profiling, the study followed T-cell immune reconstitution in a quantitative way in children after TCRalphabeta/CD19-depleted allogeneic hematopoietic cell transplantation. Broad study findings and their caveats: Hyperexpanded clone frequencies declined over subsequent months; after one year, T-cell counts and TCRbeta diversity were mostly attributed to newly produced T cells. The apparently early alphabetaT-cell count recovery about two months after transplant was reportedly dependent on only several hundred rapidly expanded clones derived from non-depleted graft cells. The high TCRbeta diversity at day 60 in some patients was ascribed to recipient T cells and intrathymic progenitors that had survived conditioning.

The library was produced with PCR. Instrument used: Illumina HiSeq 2500. Molecular barcoding was employed in the preparation of TCR libraries, with unique molecular identifiers being used to normalize TCRbeta repertoire quantification. TCRdb cleaned the public reads at Q25 with fastp, built clones with MiXCR and kept in-frame beta chains. Entries are consolidated by CDR3 protein sequence, retaining the most common genes and DNA. A total of hundreds of thousands of distinct CDR3 sequences appear in this sample, under 20% of them only once. Jointly, the top ten make up just under 5% of the sample. Rearrangement joined TRBV12-3 or TRBV12-4 to TRBJ1-5; TRBD1 might be the D gene, on 5 matching bases. The TCR comes from a male patient between 5 and 17 years old who had a stem cell transplant for acute lymphoblastic leukemia, so the T cells may come from the graft donor. The sequenced sample was PBMCs, mostly from graft donor cells, obtained 360 days after TCRalphabeta/CD19-depleted stem cell transplant. This receptor carries the CDR3 CASSLGSAGDSNQPQHF. The DNA sequence follows: TGTGCCAGCAGTTTAGGGTCCGCGGGGGATAGCAATCAGCCCCAGCATTTT.